Listed here are 30 T cell receptor beta chains from one sample, sequenced in a study. MiXCR, applied by TCRdb to the 5' RACE reads, yields one record per CDR3 protein. The sample consists of roughly 60,000 distinct CDR3 sequences, 26% of them appearing once. Treg sorting used a CD4+CD25+CD127-/low gate. Input material: tumor-infiltrating Tregs sorted from the breast tumor. The receptors were gathered from a female donor with breast cancer.

In this sample, this clonotype turned up a few times. A much larger clone is a single base away; this may be a read error. This sequence joins TRBV7-6 and TRBJ2-1, with 7 bases aligning to TRBD1. The CDR3 totals 15 residues. CDR1 and CDR2 from the germline V gene are SGHVS and FNYEAQ. In DNA form, the CDR3 reads TGTGCCAGCAGCTCAACAGGGGAAGGGGACAATGGGCAGTTCTTC. It yields the protein CASSSTGEGDNGQFF. Complete variable domain (other parts from reference TRBV7-6 and TRBJ2-1): GAGVSQSPRYKVTKRGQDVALRCDPISGHVSLYWYRQALGQGPEFLTYFNYEAQQDKSGLPNDRFSAERPEGSISTLTIQRTEQRDSAMYRCASSSTGEGDNGQFFGPGTRLTVL.

The chain is built from TRBV20-1 and TRBJ2-1, with 9 bases matching TRBD1. Trimming took 6 bases from V and 6 from J; bases not matched to a gene: 9. The CDR3 is 14 residues long. Germline V gene sequence: CDR1 DFQATT, CDR2 SNEGSKA (reference sequence). The CDR3 DNA sequence: TGCAGTGCGGCACGGACAGGGGTCGGCAATGAGCAGTTCTTC. It is translated as CSAARTGVGNEQFF.

This clonotype was seen repeatedly, ten times or more. The chain uses TRBV7-2 and TRBJ2-7; D is unresolved. V shed 1 base and J shed 6 bases, with 13 bases lying between them. Germline V gives CDR1 SGHTA, CDR2 FQGNSA. This CDR3 is built from 14 residues. CDR3 residues: CASSLDSVGREQYF. CDR3 DNA: TGTGCCAGCAGCTTAGATTCGGTAGGACGCGAGCAGTACTTC.

The table lists this clonotype with a few counts. The chain links TRBV29-1 to TRBJ1-2; D is unresolved. Deletions cut 8 bases from V and 8 bases from J, with 15 bases between. CDR3 length equals 11 residues. CDR1 and CDR2 from the germline V gene are SQVTM and ANQGSEA. The DNA of the CDR3 is TGCAGCTCGGTCACCTCAGGCGGCTACACCTTC. Amino acids: CSSVTSGGYTF. The full variable domain, in which reference TRBV29-1 and TRBJ1-2 provide the parts outside the CDR3, is SAVISQKPSRDICQRGTSLTIQCQVDSQVTMMFWYRQQPGQSLTLIATANQGSEATYESGFVIDKFPISRPNLTFSTLTVSNMSPEDSSIYLCSSVTSGGYTFGSGTRLTVV.

This clonotype was counted ten times or more. V gene TRBV7-2 combines with J gene TRBJ2-6; 8 positions match TRBD1. Unmatched junction bases numbered 11, after V lost 1 base and J lost 3 bases. From germline, CDR1 is SGHTA and CDR2 FQGNSA. CDR3 length: 19 residues. CDR3 region: CASSLGGTGRLGGANVLTF. The CDR3 bases are TGTGCCAGCAGCTTAGGAGGGACAGGAAGGTTGGGTGGGGCCAACGTCCTGACTTTC.

This clonotype appeared a few times. The chain links TRBV11-2 to TRBJ2-3, with D tentatively TRBD2 (6 bases). The CDR3 is made up of 16 amino acids. Looked up from germline, CDR1 is SGHAT and CDR2 is FQNNGV. V was cut by 5 bases and J by 4 bases, with 19 bases left in between. CDR3 in amino acids: CASSRSLARIADTQYF. The CDR3 DNA reads TGTGCCAGCAGCCGTTCTCTAGCGAGGATAGCAGATACGCAGTATTTT.

Remarks on this clonotype: A much larger clone lies one base from this, so it may be a read error. The genes are TRBV6-2 or TRBV6-3 and TRBJ2-1; maybe TRBD2 (5 bases). The CDR3 length is 14 residues. CDR1 is MNHEY and CDR2 is SVGEGT in the germline V gene. The CDR3 reads CACSYIGLINEQFF. The CDR3 DNA follows: TGTGCCTGCAGTTACATAGGACTCATCAATGAGCAGTTCTTC.

This clonotype was seen ten or more times. The chain combines TRBV5-1 with TRBJ2-5, with D perhaps TRBD1 (7 bases). Germline CDR1 SGHRS, CDR2 YFSETQ. V was shortened by 0 bases and J by 7 bases, with 10 bases between the two germline ends. The CDR3 length is 13 residues. CDR3 nucleotides: TGCGCCAGCAGCTTGGGACAGGGAGGGACCCAGTACTTC. Amino acid sequence: CASSLGQGGTQYF. The full variable domain, its missing parts supplied by reference TRBV5-1 and TRBJ2-5, is KAGVTQTPRYLIKTRGQQVTLSCSPISGHRSVSWYQQTPGQGLQFLFEYFSETQRNKGNFPGRFSGRQFSNSRSEMNVSTLELGDSALYLCASSLGQGGTQYFGPGTRLLVL.

This clonotype was detected a few times. The chain uses TRBV28 and TRBJ2-3, with TRBD1 identical over 9 bases. CDR1 and CDR2 from the germline V gene are MDHEN and SYDVKM. The CDR3 extends over 15 amino acids. Unmatched junction bases numbered 3, after V lost 0 bases and J lost 5 bases. The CDR3 sequence: CASSLWDRGEDTQYF. The CDR3 bases are TGTGCCAGCAGTTTATGGGACAGGGGTGAAGATACGCAGTATTTT.

This clonotype is a singleton in its sample. The CDR3 DNA sequence: TGTGCCAGCATTCGCCATCTTCAAGAGACCCAGTACTTC. Translation: CASIRHLQETQYF. The genes are TRBV6-1 and TRBJ2-5; D unresolved. The germline V and J ends were trimmed by 7 bases and 2 bases, with 11 bases remaining between them. CDR3 size: 13 residues. The germline CDR1 and CDR2 sequences are MNHNS and SASEGT.

Notes on this clonotype: This clone may be a read error of a much larger clone one base away. The rearrangement joins TRBV7-2 to TRBJ2-2; perhaps TRBD2 as D (6 bases). The CDR3 covers 15 residues. Germline lookup yields CDR1 SGHTA and CDR2 FQGNSA. V lost 0 bases and J 3 bases, leaving 8 bases between the germline ends. This CDR3 reads CASSLAAGHTGELFF. For the CDR3, the DNA is TGTGCCAGCAGCTTAGCTGCGGGACACACCGGGGAGCTGTTTTTT.

In this sample, this clonotype turned up a few times. This chain uses TRBV7-2 with TRBJ2-7; 10 nucleotides line up with TRBD2. The CDR3 is 14 amino acids. V lost 1 base and J lost 9; bases outside the gene matches: 6. Germline CDR1 is SGHTA and CDR2 is FQGNSA. The CDR3 here is CASSLVGAGGRQYF. The CDR3 nucleotides read TGTGCCAGCAGCTTAGTTGGAGCGGGAGGGAGGCAGTACTTC.

This clonotype was seen only a few times. This chain joins TRBV6-2 or TRBV6-3 and TRBJ2-7; TRBD1 is a possible D gene (6 bases). CDR3 length: 13 residues. Trimming removed 5 bases at V and 2 bases at J, with 10 bases between. Germline V gene lookup returns CDR1 MNHEY and CDR2 SVGEGT. In DNA, the CDR3 is TGTGCCAGCAGTCCCCGACAGGCCTACGAGCAGTACTTC. This translates into CASSPRQAYEQYF.

This chain uses TRBV5-6 with TRBJ2-3; tentatively, D is TRBD1 or TRBD2 (5 bases each). Germline V lookup: CDR1 SGHDT, CDR2 YYEEEE. V gave up 4 bases and J gave up 2 bases, with 17 bases separating them. The CDR3 sequence is 16 residues long. The DNA of the CDR3 is TGTGCCAGCAGCCGCAGCGGCAGGGCCGACACAGATACGCAGTATTTT. Translated, it gives CASSRSGRADTDTQYF.

In this sample, this clonotype turned up a few times. The rearrangement uses TRBV7-2 and TRBJ2-7; 8 nucleotides agree with TRBD2. J was trimmed by 1 base and V by 3 bases; bases with no gene match: 8. The CDR3 spans 16 residues. Germline values: CDR1 SGHTA, CDR2 FQGNSA. The CDR3 loop is CASSLSAGGFSYEQYF. The CDR3 coding sequence is TGTGCCAGCAGCTTGAGTGCGGGAGGATTTTCCTACGAGCAGTACTTC. Full variable domain (rest looked up from reference TRBV7-2 and TRBJ2-7): GAGVSQSPSNKVTEKGKDVELRCDPISGHTALYWYRQSLGQGLEFLIYFQGNSAPDKSGLPSDRFSAERTGGSVSTLTIQRTQQEDSAVYLCASSLSAGGFSYEQYFGPGTRLTVT.

Notes on this clonotype: Relative to the germline gene, one junction end is altered; a read error may explain this. The genes are TRBV20-1 and TRBJ2-7; D is undetermined. CDR3 length equals 12 residues. The V gene's germline CDR1 is DFQATT and CDR2 SNEGSKA (reference sequence). This chain's CDR3 is CSARGLGHEQCF. The CDR3 bases are TGCAGTGCTAGAGGGCTAGGGCACGAGCAGTGCTTC.

The chain recombines TRBV7-2 with TRBJ1-1; TRBD1 is a possible D gene (5 bases). From germline, CDR1 is SGHTA and CDR2 FQGNSA. The CDR3 loop spans 14 amino acids. The ends were cut back, 2 bases at V and 11 bases at J, with 18 bases in the middle. The CDR3 DNA reads as TGTGCCAGCAGCTTATCGCAGGTAGCGGGGACGGCTTTCTTT. Amino acids: CASSLSQVAGTAFF.

In its sample, this clonotype was seen many times. The chain combines TRBV6-6 with TRBJ1-2; D possibly corresponds to TRBD1 (5 bases). The CDR3 is 12 amino acids. V was cut by 5 bases and J by 4 bases, with 8 bases left in between. The V gene's germline CDR1 is MNHNY and CDR2 SVGAGI (reference sequence). CDR3: CASSAGTYGYTF. The CDR3 DNA is TGTGCCAGCAGTGCCGGGACCTATGGCTACACCTTC.

V is TRBV27 and J is TRBJ2-7, with TRBD2 matching 8 bases. The length of the CDR3 is 14 residues. Germline values: CDR1 MNHEY, CDR2 SMNVEV (reference sequence). Trimming at V came to 4 bases and at J to 2 bases, leaving 4 bases not matched to a gene. This chain's CDR3 is CASSSGGAPYEQYF. In DNA form, the CDR3 reads TGTGCCAGCAGTTCCGGGGGGGCCCCCTACGAGCAGTACTTC.

The chain has TRBV6-2 or TRBV6-3 and TRBJ1-6, with no clear D. The CDR3 consists of 13 residues. CDR1 and CDR2 from the germline V gene are MNHEY and SVGEGT. V was cut by 4 bases and J by 15 bases, with 16 bases left in between. The CDR3 protein is CASSSRMPPVLHF. DNA of the CDR3: TGTGCCAGCAGTTCACGGATGCCGCCGGTCCTCCACTTT.

V gene TRBV9 combines with J gene TRBJ2-7; possibly TRBD1 for D (6 bases). This CDR3 has 18 residues. V lost 3 bases and J 7 bases, leaving 29 bases between the germline ends. The germline V gene encodes CDR1 SGDLS and CDR2 YYNGEE. The CDR3 DNA sequence: TGTGCCAGCAGCGGCCATCCCAATCCGGGACAAGGAAGTTGGGAGCAGTACTTC. Its protein is CASSGHPNPGQGSWEQYF. The variable domain in full, completed from reference TRBV9 and TRBJ2-7, reads DSGVTQTPKHLITATGQRVTLRCSPRSGDLSVYWYQQSLDQGLQFLIQYYNGEERAKGNILERFSAQQFPDLHSELNLSSLELGDSALYFCASSGHPNPGQGSWEQYFGPGTRLTVT.

This clonotype was counted a few times. V and J are TRBV6-1 and TRBJ1-1; possible D gene TRBD1, 5 bases. The CDR3 is made up of 14 amino acids. V was trimmed by 4 bases and J by 3 bases, leaving 12 bases between them. The V gene's germline CDR1 is MNHNS and CDR2 SASEGT. CDR3 protein: CASSAVGGDTEAFF. Written as DNA, the CDR3 is TGTGCCAGCAGTGCGGTCGGGGGGGACACTGAAGCTTTCTTT.

This clonotype was detected only a few times. The rearrangement joins TRBV4-2 to TRBJ2-5, with 7 bases fitting TRBD2. V lost 0 bases to trimming and J lost 9 bases; unmatched junction nucleotides: 7. The germline CDR1 and CDR2 sequences are LGHNA and YNFKEQ. The CDR3 is 14 amino acids. As DNA, the CDR3 is TGTGCCAGCAGCCAAGAGCTGAAACGGGGGGCCCAGTACTTC. Protein sequence: CASSQELKRGAQYF.

This clonotype was seen a handful of times. The chain combines TRBV3-1 with TRBJ2-7, with D possibly matching TRBD1 (5 bases). This CDR3 region has 14 residues. With 5 bases removed from V and 3 bases from J, the gap between germline ends came to 14 bases. Germline V gene lookup returns CDR1 LGHDT and CDR2 YNNKEL (reference sequence). The CDR3 nucleotides are TGTGCCAGCAGCGGACCTCAGGGTAACTACGAGCAGTACTTC. Translating gives CASSGPQGNYEQYF.

The V call is TRBV20-1, the J call TRBJ2-7; the D is unclear. The ends were cut back, 0 bases at V and 5 bases at J, with 17 bases in the middle. Germline CDR1 reads DFQATT; CDR2 reads SNEGSKA (reference sequence). This CDR3 has 15 residues. The CDR3 DNA follows: TGCAGTGCTAGAGATTTTGGGGAAGGTAGGCACGAGCAGTACTTC. This codes for CSARDFGEGRHEQYF.

This clonotype was picked up many times. V gene TRBV5-1 combines with J gene TRBJ2-3; 11 nucleotides align to TRBD2. The V gene's germline CDR1 is SGHRS and CDR2 YFSETQ. The length of the CDR3 is 17 residues. J lost 2 bases, V lost 4 bases, and 9 bases had no gene match. For the CDR3, the DNA is TGCGCCAGCAGCCCCAACGTAGCGGGGGGGGTCACAGATACGCAGTATTTT. This translates into CASSPNVAGGVTDTQYF.

This clonotype was found a few times. This chain links TRBV30 with TRBJ1-5; D is perhaps TRBD1 (6 bases). The V end lost 8 bases, the J end lost 5 bases, and 10 bases lay between the germline ends. The CDR3 loop spans 11 amino acids. The germline gives CDR1 GTSNPN, CDR2 SVGIG (reference sequence). CDR3 loop: CAPDSDQPQHF. The CDR3 bases are TGTGCCCCGGACAGTGATCAGCCCCAGCATTTT.

This clonotype came up a few times. V is TRBV7-9 and J is TRBJ2-5; 8 positions match TRBD1. The CDR3 length is 13 residues. Trimming removed 11 bases from V and 7 bases from J; junction bases left unmatched: 12. CDR1 SEHNR and CDR2 FQNEAQ come from the germline V gene (reference sequence). CDR3 sequence: CARNEDRGGTQYF. The CDR3 nucleotides read TGTGCCCGCAACGAAGACAGGGGCGGGACCCAGTACTTC.

This clonotype was recorded a few times. J is TRBJ1-5 and V is TRBV28; 7 bases align to TRBD1. The germline CDR1 and CDR2 sequences are MDHEN and SYDVKM. Trimming at V came to 6 bases and at J to 2 bases, leaving 10 bases not matched to a gene. This CDR3 is built from 16 residues. CDR3 protein: CASSPPRQGGNQPQHF. In DNA form, the CDR3 reads TGTGCCAGCAGCCCTCCCCGACAGGGTGGCAATCAGCCCCAGCATTTT. Full variable domain (outside the CDR3, taken from reference TRBV28 and TRBJ1-5): DVKVTQSSRYLVKRTGEKVFLECVQDMDHENMFWYRQDPGLGLRLIYFSYDVKMKEKGDIPEGYSVSREKKERFSLILESASTNQTSMYLCASSPPRQGGNQPQHFGDGTRLSIL.

The J gene is TRBJ2-3, the V gene TRBV6-5; D possibly corresponds to TRBD2 (6 bases). The CDR3 totals 13 residues. Germline loops: CDR1 MNHEY, CDR2 SVGAGI. Trimming took 10 bases from V and 4 from J, leaving 15 bases between them. CDR3 sequence (DNA): TGTGCCACCCGACTAGTAGGCTCAGATACGCAGTATTTT. Its translation: CATRLVGSDTQYF.